The source of this T cell receptor (beta chain) is a study of resident and recirculating memory T cells in vitiligo. Sequencing used immunoSEQ multiplex PCR; TCRdb keeps in-frame clones, though not all of them. This sample has 65,000 to 80,000 clones; 90% to 95% occur once, and the top ten carry about 5.5%. Germline V gene sequence: CDR1 SNHLY, CDR2 FYNNEI. The CDR3 has 14 residues. V was trimmed by 4 bases and J by 4 bases, leaving 13 bases between them. Specimen: blood. The chain recombines TRBV2 with TRBJ1-1; D perhaps matches TRBD1 (5 bases). This TCR derives from a male donor with vitiligo. For the CDR3, the DNA is TGTGCCAGCAGTGCCCTGGGGGGTATCACTGAAGCTTTCTTT. This codes for CASSALGGITEAFF. The full variable domain, its missing parts supplied by reference TRBV2 and TRBJ1-1, is EPEVTQTPSHQVTQMGQEVILRCVPISNHLYFYWYRQILGQKVEFLVSFYNNEISEKSEIFDDQFSVERPDGSNFTLKIRSTKLEDSAMYFCASSALGGITEAFFGQGTRLTVV.